In this sample, the clone carrying this T cell receptor (beta chain) turned up a few times. Its matching antigen is unknown. The CDR3 totals 14 residues. Looked up from germline, CDR1 is SNHLY and CDR2 is FYNNEI. Trimming removed 6 bases at V and 14 bases at J, with 23 bases between. This sample is part of a study of beta chain features in type 1 diabetes. Study background: Age, gender and cell yields were alike across patients and healthy donors.

Findings and caveats of the study: Fewer insertions but more deletions were seen at VDJ junctions in type 1 diabetes patients.

CD4+ naive, central memory, regulatory and stem cell-like memory subsets were isolated by sorting on CD45RO/CCR7/CD25/CD127/CD95/CD27. The entirety of the isolated RNA underwent reverse transcription, so expressed TCRB transcripts were sequenced. Measured with immunoSEQ multiplex PCR; TCRdb has only the in-frame clones, and not every one. The sample comprises 120,000 to 150,000 clones, about 9.4% of which are singletons, and about 1.3% rests with the top ten. The V call is TRBV2, the J call TRBJ2-1; maybe TRBD2 (6 bases). This clonotype was sampled from a young man in good health. Input material: naive CD4+ T cells from blood. CDR3 loop: CASRVLEPLAGKFF. CDR3 sequence (DNA): TGTGCCAGCAGGGTACTAGAACCCCTCGCGGGGAAGTTCTTC.